Listed here are 15 T cell receptor beta chains from one sample, sequenced in a study of Ad26.COV2.S vaccination and SARS-CoV-2 variants. Treatment given: approximately 18 received Ad26.COV2.S at low or high dose, single or two shots; about five received placebo; per-sample allocation not given. The samples date from day 63 after the first vaccine or placebo injection. Using immunoSEQ multiplex PCR, the repertoire was profiled, and TCRdb retains in-frame clones only, with some absent. This repertoire shows about 350,000 clones, about 85% found once; its top ten account for approximately 3.5%. Source: peripheral blood, taken in a trial of Ad26.COV2.S vaccine versus placebo. The receptors stem from a person between 18 and 60 years old who received the Ad26.COV2.S COVID-19 vaccine or a placebo.

This clone was counted a few times. The chain carries TRBV5-1 and TRBJ2-2; 10 bases map to TRBD1. Per the germline V gene, CDR1 is SGHRS and CDR2 is YFSETQ. V lost 4 bases, J lost 7 bases, and 10 bases stayed unmatched. The CDR3 contains 16 residues. CDR3 sequence (DNA): TGCGCCAGCAGCCTAAGGACAGGGGGGACGATCGGGGAGCTGTTTTTT. The encoded protein is CASSLRTGGTIGELFF.

This chain joins TRBV7-2 and TRBJ1-3; D is perhaps TRBD1 (6 bases). V lost 5 bases, J lost 3 bases, and 11 bases lay in between. CDR3 size: 14 residues. CDR1 and CDR2 (germline): SGHTA, FQGNSA. In DNA, the CDR3 is TGTGCCAGCAGCGAACAGGGTTTTGGAAACACCATATATTTT. This sequence encodes CASSEQGFGNTIYF.

The table lists this clone with a few counts. The chain combines TRBV3-1 (or the pseudogene TRBV3-2) with TRBJ2-2; the D is unclear. V lost 2 bases and J 4 bases, leaving 20 bases between the germline ends. The CDR3 is made up of 18 amino acids. Germline V lookup: CDR1 LGHDT, CDR2 YNNKEL (reference sequence). The CDR3 nucleotides are TGTGCCAGCAGCCAACGGCCCTCGGCGGTGGTTGGCACCGGGGAGCTGTTTTTT. The encoded protein is CASSQRPSAVVGTGELFF.

V and J are TRBV29-1 and TRBJ2-7; 9 nucleotides line up with TRBD2. Unmatched junction bases numbered 6, after V lost 0 bases and J lost 3 bases. Germline-derived CDR1 and CDR2 are SQVTM and ANQGSEA. The CDR3 has 15 amino acids. CDR3 amino acids: CSVEDRLAGHYEQYF. In DNA, the CDR3 is TGCAGCGTTGAAGATCGCCTAGCGGGACACTACGAGCAGTACTTC.

The chain uses TRBV19 and TRBJ1-5; no clear D gene. The V end was cut by 7 bases, the J end by 0 bases, with 13 bases between. In germline, CDR1 is LNHDA, CDR2 SQIVND (reference sequence). This CDR3 is 15 amino acids long. The CDR3 sequence is CASTRAANSNQPQHF. The DNA of the CDR3 is TGTGCCAGTACTAGGGCAGCTAATAGCAATCAGCCCCAGCATTTT.

The chain is built from TRBV11-2 and TRBJ1-6; the D is unclear. Germline CDR1 SGHAT, CDR2 FQNNGV. Deletions cut 3 bases from V and 9 bases from J, with 6 bases between. CDR3 length: 12 amino acids. The CDR3 is CASSFSSSPLHF. The CDR3 coding sequence is TGTGCCAGCAGCTTTTCCAGTTCACCCCTCCACTTT.

The chain employs TRBV11-3 and TRBJ1-1; perhaps TRBD1 as D (6 bases). Germline lookup yields CDR1 SGHNT and CDR2 YENEEA. The CDR3 covers 14 residues. V was shortened by 5 bases and J by 0 bases, with 10 bases between the two germline ends. The CDR3 spells CASSKDSLNTEAFF. The CDR3 DNA reads as TGTGCCAGCAGCAAGGACAGCCTGAACACTGAAGCTTTCTTT.

The chain uses TRBV9 and TRBJ1-6; no definite D call. The CDR3 length is 16 residues. The germline V and J ends were trimmed by 0 bases and 7 bases, with 14 bases remaining between them. CDR1 and CDR2 (germline): SGDLS, YYNGEE. CDR3 sequence: CASSVEAGAWNSPLHF. CDR3 nucleotide sequence: TGTGCCAGCAGCGTAGAGGCAGGCGCATGGAATTCACCCCTCCACTTT.

Ten or more counts support this clone. V and J are TRBV2 and TRBJ1-1; D gene ambiguous. V lost 6 bases and J lost 1, with 12 bases in between. The CDR3 spans 14 residues. Per germline, CDR1 SNHLY and CDR2 FYNNEI. DNA for the CDR3: TGTGCCAGCAGGGCGGGCGGAGAGAACACTGAAGCTTTCTTT. Translation: CASRAGGENTEAFF. The whole variable domain, filled in from reference TRBV2 and TRBJ1-1, reads EPEVTQTPSHQVTQMGQEVILRCVPISNHLYFYWYRQILGQKVEFLVSFYNNEISEKSEIFDDQFSVERPDGSNFTLKIRSTKLEDSAMYFCASRAGGENTEAFFGQGTRLTVV.

This chain uses TRBV6-5 with TRBJ1-2, with a possible D match to TRBD1 (5 bases). Trimming pared 2 bases from V and 6 bases from J, leaving 7 bases between. The germline gives CDR1 MNHEY, CDR2 SVGAGI. The CDR3 extends over 12 amino acids. The CDR3 bases are TGTGCCAGCAGTTACGCGGGGGATGGCTACACCTTC. Translation gives CASSYAGDGYTF.

About this clone itself: A read error is possible here, since a much larger clone lies one base away. This specimen includes other DNA sequences encoding the same CDR3. The V and J genes are TRBV3-1 (or the pseudogene TRBV3-2) and TRBJ2-7; D unresolved. The germline CDR1 and CDR2 sequences are LGHDT and YNNKEL (reference sequence). The CDR3 is 11 amino acids. V was clipped by 3 bases and J by 3 bases, with 3 bases between them. The DNA of the CDR3 is TGTGCCAGCAGCCAGGGCTACGAGCAGTACTTC. Translation: CASSQGYEQYF.

This clone was counted a few times. The CDR3 loop reads CASRGLKMNTEAFF. The CDR3 DNA follows: TGTGCCAGCAGAGGGTTAAAAATGAACACTGAAGCTTTCTTT. This chain joins TRBV11-2 and TRBJ1-1; no clear D gene. Germline values: CDR1 SGHAT, CDR2 FQNNGV. CDR3 length equals 14 residues. The V and J ends lost 6 bases and 0 bases respectively, with 11 bases between them. The whole variable domain, remainder taken from reference TRBV11-2 and TRBJ1-1, is EAGVAQSPRYKIIEKRQSVAFWCNPISGHATLYWYQQILGQGPKLLIQFQNNGVVDDSQLPKDRFSAERLKGVDSTLKIQPAKLEDSAVYLCASRGLKMNTEAFFGQGTRLTVV.

The V and J genes are TRBV7-9 and TRBJ1-1; TRBD1 is a possible D gene (5 bases). Trimming stripped 1 base from V and 8 bases from J, with 8 bases between. The CDR3 spans 12 residues. Germline V CDR1 and CDR2: SEHNR, FQNEAQ (reference sequence). The CDR3: CASSLVQGEAFF. CDR3 in DNA: TGTGCCAGCAGCTTAGTTCAGGGCGAAGCTTTCTTT.

J is TRBJ2-1 and V is TRBV7-6; 9 bases are a match to TRBD2. The CDR3 has 16 amino acids. The V segment lost 5 bases and the J segment 5 bases; nucleotides outside the gene matches: 10. Looked up from germline, CDR1 is SGHVS and CDR2 is FNYEAQ. The CDR3 sequence: CASSPRASGKDNEQFF. As DNA, the CDR3 is TGTGCCAGCAGCCCCCGGGCTAGCGGGAAAGACAATGAGCAGTTCTTC.

The chain carries TRBV6-2 or TRBV6-3 and TRBJ2-3, with a weak D call TRBD1 (6 bases). CDR3 length: 15 residues. Germline assignment: CDR1 MNHEY and CDR2 SVGEGT. V dropped 6 bases and J dropped 0 bases, with 13 bases sitting between them. This CDR3 reads CASSGTLASTDTQYF. CDR3 DNA: TGTGCCAGCAGCGGGACATTAGCTAGCACAGATACGCAGTATTTT.